This T cell receptor (beta chain) was identified in a study of glioma-infiltrating T cells. Study information: Target coverage was roughly 4.5- to 11-fold for approximately 960,000 blood T cells. Study-wide findings and caveats: Signature shared blood CDR3 motifs were enriched in low-divergence and depleted in high-divergence patients. Tissue-blood divergence was below expectation in non-neoplastic patients, above in gliomas.

The iRepertoire nested amplicon-rescue multiplex PCR amplified TCR alpha and beta CDR3s from RNA. TCRdb re-derived calls from the multiplex PCR reads in MiXCR, one entry per CDR3 protein. The repertoire holds 300,000 to 450,000 distinct CDR3 sequences, with approximately 42% as singletons. Trimming stripped 0 bases from V and 8 bases from J, with 11 bases between. CDR1 is MDHEN, CDR2 SYDVKM, per germline. The CDR3 runs 13 residues. This clonotype is labeled medium-sized. What it binds is unknown. Sequenced input: glioma tissue, nonneoplastic brain tissue, or PBMCs (not recorded which). The clonotype was recovered from a human donor with low-grade glioma or glioblastoma, undergoing nonglioma brain surgery, or in good health (not recorded which). The genes are TRBV28 and TRBJ2-7; D call uncertain. The CDR3 nucleotides are TGTGCCAGCAGTTTATGGTTGGGCCCGAAGCAGTACTTC. Its translation is CASSLWLGPKQYF.